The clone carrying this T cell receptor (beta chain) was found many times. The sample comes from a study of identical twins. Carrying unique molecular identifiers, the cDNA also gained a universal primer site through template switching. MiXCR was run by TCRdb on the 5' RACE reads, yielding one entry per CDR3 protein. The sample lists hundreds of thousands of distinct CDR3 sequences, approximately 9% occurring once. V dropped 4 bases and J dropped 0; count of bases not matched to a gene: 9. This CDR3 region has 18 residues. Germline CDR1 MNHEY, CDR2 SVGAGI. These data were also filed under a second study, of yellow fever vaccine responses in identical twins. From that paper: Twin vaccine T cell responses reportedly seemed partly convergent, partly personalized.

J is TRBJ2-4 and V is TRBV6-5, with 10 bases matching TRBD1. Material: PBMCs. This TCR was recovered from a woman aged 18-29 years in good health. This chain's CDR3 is CASSSGTGARLAKNIQYF. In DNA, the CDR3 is TGTGCCAGCAGTTCCGGGACAGGGGCTCGACTAGCCAAAAACATTCAGTACTTC.